Each of the 7 T cell receptor beta chains below was sequenced from the same sample in a study of a mutant IDH1 vaccine in newly diagnosed glioma. Specified time point: week 35, safety follow-up. It was 300 ug of mutant IDH1 20-mer peptide that made up each vaccine dose, given with topical imiquimod. This table comes from immunoSEQ multiplex PCR, and its TCRdb copy is limited to in-frame clones, with some not included. The sample consists of some 70,000 clones, approximately 84% of them appearing once. For these TCRs, the target antigens are not known. The source was PBMCs, collected from a glioma patient whose treatment included an IDH1 peptide vaccine. Source of these receptors: a man aged 18 to 29 with glioma.

The V call is TRBV6-5, the J call TRBJ1-2; no reliable D call. The length of the CDR3 is 14 residues. From germline, CDR1 is MNHEY and CDR2 SVGAGI. V lost 2 bases to trimming and J lost 8 bases, with 15 bases between them. CDR3 amino acids: CASSYGQAVRGYTF. CDR3 coding DNA: TGTGCCAGCAGTTACGGTCAGGCCGTAAGGGGCTACACCTTC.

The V and J genes are TRBV5-1 and TRBJ2-7, with no clear D. Trimming shortened V by 1 base and J by 5 bases, and 13 bases separated the two germline ends. The CDR3 contains 14 residues. Germline values: CDR1 SGHRS, CDR2 YFSETQ. CDR3 loop: CASSLYLPNDEQYF. DNA of the CDR3: TGCGCCAGCAGCTTGTATTTGCCTAACGACGAGCAGTACTTC.

This clone was observed a few times. V usage is TRBV15 and J usage is TRBJ1-1; D not certain. The germline V gene encodes CDR1 LNHNV and CDR2 YYDKDF (reference sequence). The CDR3 extends over 14 amino acids. V was clipped by 1 base and J by 4 bases, with 10 bases between them. In nucleotides, the CDR3 is TGTGCCACCAGCAGAGGTTACGGGAGCACTGAAGCTTTCTTT. Translated: CATSRGYGSTEAFF.

This chain uses TRBV18 with TRBJ1-2; 10 nucleotides match TRBD1. The V gene end was trimmed by 1 base and the J gene end by 2 bases; junction bases not matched to a gene: 13. CDR3 size: 19 residues. Germline-derived CDR1 and CDR2 are KGHSH and LQKENI. The CDR3 coding sequence is TGTGCCAGCTCACCACAGGTTCGACAGGGGGCGCGTTTGAACTATGGCTACACCTTC. This codes for CASSPQVRQGARLNYGYTF.

V gene TRBV19 combines with J gene TRBJ2-7; tentatively, D is TRBD2 (6 bases). This CDR3 has 15 residues. CDR1 and CDR2 from the germline V gene are LNHDA and SQIVND (reference sequence). Trimming stripped 1 base from V and 2 bases from J, with 12 bases between. The CDR3 DNA is TGTGCCAGTAGTATAGCGCTAGCGCATACCTACGAGCAGTACTTC. Amino acids: CASSIALAHTYEQYF.

The V and J genes are TRBV11-2 and TRBJ1-5; maybe TRBD1 (5 bases). The V end was cut by 5 bases, the J end by 0 bases, with 8 bases between. The CDR3 is made up of 14 amino acids. Germline CDR1 and CDR2: SGHAT and FQNNGV. This CDR3 reads CASSLGVSNQPQHF. The CDR3 DNA reads TGTGCCAGCAGCCTAGGGGTTAGCAATCAGCCCCAGCATTTT.

This clone has only a few counts. V and J are TRBV28 and TRBJ2-7; 7 nucleotides match TRBD1. Trimming cost V 3 bases and J 7 bases; bases outside gene matches: 12. The germline V gene encodes CDR1 MDHEN and CDR2 SYDVKM. The CDR3 has 15 amino acids. CDR3 sequence: CASSFGARGLGEQYF. CDR3 DNA: TGTGCCAGCAGTTTCGGGGCTAGGGGGCTAGGGGAGCAGTACTTC.